The following is a T cell receptor (beta chain) sequence with its context. As handled by the study authors: Counts of nucleated cells, estimated from reference gene primer amplification, were obtained. Measured with immunoSEQ multiplex PCR; TCRdb has only the in-frame clones, and not every one. That table gives V, J and clone size, and the DNA gave D and trimming. The sample lists about 320,000 clones, around nine tenths occurring once. This entry belongs to a study of blood T cell repertoires in COVID-19. For the study at large: The samples span acute and convalescent COVID-19 from the United States, Italy and Spain. Sample material is recorded as cDNA or gDNA derived from T cells, B-cell-depleted T cells, or PBMCs.

Enrollment of patients from Seattle took place during active infection, with longitudinal follow-up. Trimming took 8 bases from V and 10 from J; bases not matched to a gene: 17. The CDR3 is 15 residues long. Germline V gives CDR1 PRHDT, CDR2 FYEKMQ (reference sequence). The V gene is TRBV13, the J gene TRBJ1-1; TRBD1 matches at 9 bases. The sequencing input was peripheral blood. This TCR was recovered from a woman in her twenties or thirties with COVID-19, enrolled during active disease. CDR3 sequence: CASGFGQGRFFGAFF. The CDR3 coding sequence is TGTGCCAGCGGATTCGGACAGGGGAGGTTTTTCGGAGCTTTCTTT.